These 11 T cell receptor beta chains originate from one sample sequenced in a study of Ad26.COV2.S vaccination and SARS-CoV-2 variants. Treatment noted: some 20 received Ad26.COV2.S at low or high dose, single or two shots; several received placebo; per-sample allocation not given. The samples were gathered on day 63 after the first injection of vaccine or placebo. TCRdb keeps only in-frame clones here, not all; method: immunoSEQ multiplex PCR. The table records more than 300,000 clones, over 80% of them present only once. This sample comprised peripheral blood, obtained in a trial of Ad26.COV2.S vaccine versus placebo. The receptor source for this set is a person aged 18-60 years who received the Ad26.COV2.S COVID-19 vaccine or a placebo.

The chain uses TRBV3-1 (or the pseudogene TRBV3-2) and TRBJ1-1; D ambiguous. Germline CDR1 is LGHDT and CDR2 is YNNKEL (reference sequence). The CDR3 loop spans 11 amino acids. The ends were cut back, 1 base at V and 7 bases at J, with 4 bases in the middle. The CDR3 DNA reads TGTGCCAGCAGCCAAGGAAATGAAGCTTTCTTT. Its translation is CASSQGNEAFF.

The chain recombines TRBV6-6 with TRBJ1-1, with TRBD1 matching 8 bases. This CDR3 has 15 residues. V was pared by 6 bases and J by 4 bases, with 10 bases of the junction left unmatched. The germline CDR1 and CDR2 sequences are MNHNY and SVGAGI (reference sequence). This CDR3 is CASSLTGGLVTEAFF. Written as DNA, the CDR3 is TGTGCCAGCAGCCTCACAGGGGGTTTAGTCACTGAAGCTTTCTTT.

In this sample, this clone turned up once. The rearrangement uses TRBV11-2 and TRBJ1-5; no clear D. Germline CDR1 reads SGHAT; CDR2 reads FQNNGV. The CDR3 spans 12 residues. V was cut by 3 bases and J by 7 bases, with 7 bases left in between. The DNA of the CDR3 is TGTGCCAGCAGCTTGCCCGGCCAGCCCCAGCATTTT. It codes for CASSLPGQPQHF.

The rearrangement links TRBV19 to TRBJ1-1; the D is unclear. Trimming stripped 9 bases from V and 0 bases from J, with 11 bases between. CDR1 and CDR2 from the germline V gene are LNHDA and SQIVND (reference sequence). The CDR3 is 13 amino acids. The CDR3 loop reads CASRTGMNTEAFF. Written as DNA, the CDR3 is TGTGCCAGCAGGACGGGTATGAACACTGAAGCTTTCTTT. The variable domain in full, completed from reference TRBV19 and TRBJ1-1, reads DGGITQSPKYLFRKEGQNVTLSCEQNLNHDAMYWYRQDPGQGLRLIYYSQIVNDFQKGDIAEGYSVSREKKESFPLTVTSAQKNPTAFYLCASRTGMNTEAFFGQGTRLTVV.

This clone has only one observation. This chain joins TRBV27 and TRBJ2-3; a possible D gene is TRBD1 (6 bases). CDR3 size: 14 residues. The V and J ends lost 1 base and 10 bases respectively, with 15 bases between them. CDR1 and CDR2 from the germline V gene are MNHEY and SMNVEV (reference sequence). The CDR3 coding sequence is TGTGCCAGCAGTTTATTAAGTCCCGCAGGGGCGCAGTATTTT. This gives the protein CASSLLSPAGAQYF.

The count of this clone is one. The CDR3 here is CASSGPGQGVAFF. The CDR3 DNA sequence: TGTGCCAGCAGTGGTCCGGGACAGGGCGTAGCTTTCTTT. The chain combines TRBV25-1 with TRBJ1-1; 9 positions agree with TRBD1. CDR3 length equals 13 residues. Germline V CDR1 and CDR2: MGHDK, SYGVNS. With V trimmed by 4 bases and J by 10 bases, 7 bases remained unmatched. Together with reference TRBV25-1 and TRBJ1-1, the CDR3 gives the full variable domain: EADIYQTPRYLVIGTGKKITLECSQTMGHDKMYWYQQDPGMELHLIHYSYGVNSTEKGDLSSESTVSRIRTEHFPLTLESARPSHTSQYLCASSGPGQGVAFFGQGTRLTVV.

The chain is built from TRBV5-1 and TRBJ1-1, with D tentatively TRBD1 (5 bases). The length of the CDR3 is 14 residues. The germline V gene has CDR1 SGHRS and CDR2 YFSETQ. The V and J ends lost 4 bases and 4 bases respectively, with 14 bases between them. The CDR3 region has the DNA TGCGCCAGCAGCCGAAGGCAGGGCCCCACTGAAGCTTTCTTT. The encoded protein is CASSRRQGPTEAFF.

The chain employs TRBV20-1 and TRBJ2-5; D perhaps matches TRBD1 (6 bases). The CDR3 has 14 amino acids. From germline, CDR1 is DFQATT and CDR2 SNEGSKA (reference sequence). Trimming removed 3 bases at V and 6 bases at J, with 17 bases between. DNA for the CDR3: TGCAGTGCTAGTCAGGGGATTAGTACGAAGACCCAGTACTTC. Protein: CSASQGISTKTQYF.

V and J are TRBV5-6 and TRBJ2-6, with D possibly being TRBD2 (5 bases). Germline V gene sequence: CDR1 SGHDT, CDR2 YYEEEE. Trimming left V 0 bases short and J 0 bases short, with 10 bases between. This CDR3 is 17 amino acids long. The CDR3 sequence is CASSLEVGSSGANVLTF. The DNA of the CDR3 is TGTGCCAGCAGCTTGGAGGTGGGGAGCTCTGGGGCCAACGTCCTGACTTTC.

The chain uses TRBV5-1 and TRBJ2-5; 9 positions match TRBD2. After removal of 0 bases from V and 5 bases from J, the junction contained 11 bases not matched to a gene. The CDR3 covers 17 residues. CDR1 and CDR2 from the germline V gene are SGHRS and YFSETQ. CDR3 in amino acids: CASSLEGSGGRWETQYF. Written as DNA, the CDR3 is TGCGCCAGCAGCTTGGAAGGTAGCGGGGGCCGGTGGGAGACCCAGTACTTC.

This clone was recorded once. V and J are TRBV11-3 and TRBJ2-3, with 9 bases fitting TRBD1. This CDR3 has 15 residues. Per the germline V gene, CDR1 is SGHNT and CDR2 is YENEEA. After removal of 4 bases from V and 4 bases from J, the junction contained 6 bases not matched to a gene. The CDR3 nucleotides read TGTGCCAGCAGCTCCGGGACAGGGAGCGCAGATACGCAGTATTTT. Amino acids: CASSSGTGSADTQYF.